Given below is one T cell receptor (beta chain) in context. Its target is unknown. The sample comes from a study of cytomegalovirus exposure and HLA in healthy donors. Overall study findings and caveats: The study assumed roughly uniform donor sequencing depth for presence/absence analyses. According to the study, 160 or so TCR beta chains were cytomegalovirus-associated. Most TCRs appeared rarely, but some public TCRs recurred in many donors.

The PCR ran on 60 Vbeta and 13 Jbeta primers. TCRdb's table, derived via immunoSEQ multiplex PCR, lists solely in-frame clones and lacks some. This table has more than 55,000 clones, roughly 83% appearing once. V was clipped by 0 bases and J by 4 bases, with 4 bases between them. CDR3 length: 12 amino acids. Looked up from germline, CDR1 is MNHNY and CDR2 is SVGAGI (reference sequence). The donors comprised healthy bone marrow donors. The TCR sequence derives from a man younger than 45 in good health and CMV-seronegative. V usage is TRBV6-6 and J usage is TRBJ2-7; D uncertain. Material: PBMCs. Written as DNA, the CDR3 is TGTGCCAGCAGTTACTCGAGATACGAGCAGTACTTC. Its translation is CASSYSRYEQYF.